Each of the 22 T cell receptor beta chains below was sequenced from the same sample in a study of CD8 T cells in ankylosing spondylitis. MiXCR, run by TCRdb on the 5' RACE reads, gives a single entry per CDR3 protein. The sample records about 240,000 distinct CDR3 sequences, about 10% being singletons. The sequencing sample was made of blood, either unsorted or a sorted T cell fraction (not recorded which). These receptors were obtained from a male donor with ankylosing spondylitis or in good health (not recorded which).

Ten or more counts support this clonotype. The chain carries TRBV5-1 and TRBJ2-2, with D perhaps being TRBD1 or TRBD2 (5 bases each). Germline V lookup: CDR1 SGHRS, CDR2 YFSETQ. The CDR3 is 17 residues long. The ends were cut back, 4 bases at V and 0 bases at J, with 16 bases in the middle. In nucleotides, the CDR3 is TGCGCCAGCAGCAGGGGACCCCAGGGAACGAACACCGGGGAGCTGTTTTTT. Its protein is CASSRGPQGTNTGELFF.

This chain uses TRBV6-5 with TRBJ2-1; D possibly uses TRBD1 or TRBD2 (6 bases each). The CDR3 totals 13 residues. Trimming cost V 6 bases and J 13 bases, with 19 bases left between them. Germline CDR1 and CDR2: MNHEY and SVGAGI. CDR3 nucleotide sequence: TGTGCCAGCAGCAGCGGGCTTAGGGGGGCCCAGTTCTTC. It translates to CASSSGLRGAQFF.

This clonotype has at least ten counts. J is TRBJ1-1 and V is TRBV11-2; possible D gene TRBD1, 5 bases. Trimming pared 4 bases from V and 6 bases from J, leaving 12 bases between. The CDR3 consists of 13 residues. The germline V gene encodes CDR1 SGHAT and CDR2 FQNNGV. CDR3 loop: CASSWPGTAEAFF. The DNA of the CDR3 is TGTGCCAGCAGCTGGCCGGGGACGGCTGAAGCTTTCTTT.

This clonotype was picked up a small number of times. This chain links TRBV12-3 or TRBV12-4 with TRBJ2-1; the match to TRBD2 covers 14 bases. Losses at the gene ends were 4 bases for V and 0 bases for J; bases not matched to a gene: 8. This CDR3 has 19 amino acids. The CDR3 sequence: CASSYHPGLAGGSYNEQFF. CDR3 bases: TGTGCCAGCAGTTACCATCCCGGACTAGCGGGAGGCTCCTACAATGAGCAGTTCTTC.

This clonotype was counted at least ten times. The V call is TRBV6-1, the J call TRBJ2-3; D not resolved. Germline CDR1 MNHNS, CDR2 SASEGT. Trimming stripped 7 bases from V and 4 bases from J, with 21 bases between. CDR3 length: 16 residues. The CDR3 DNA follows: TGTGCCAGCACCTTACGGTTAGGCGCCTTACCAGATACGCAGTATTTT. Its protein product is CASTLRLGALPDTQYF.

This clonotype has a count of ten or more. The V and J genes are TRBV6-1 and TRBJ2-6; 8 nucleotides agree with TRBD1. This CDR3 has 13 amino acids. Germline V gene sequence: CDR1 MNHNS, CDR2 SASEGT. V shed 9 bases and J 3 bases; nucleotides not matched to a gene: 1. CDR3 loop: CASTGGGANVLTF. CDR3 DNA: TGTGCCAGTACAGGGGGTGGGGCCAACGTCCTGACTTTC.

This clonotype was picked up many times. V and J are TRBV30 and TRBJ1-2, with D tentatively TRBD1 (5 bases). Germline assignment: CDR1 GTSNPN and CDR2 SVGIG (reference sequence). The CDR3 covers 15 residues. Trimming left V 0 bases short and J 5 bases short, with 16 bases between. The CDR3, as DNA: TGTGCCTGGAGTGTGGGCGGACGGGGGGGTTATGGCTACACCTTC. It specifies CAWSVGGRGGYGYTF. Together with reference TRBV30 and TRBJ1-2, the CDR3 gives the full variable domain: SQTIHQWPATLVQPVGSPLSLECTVEGTSNPNLYWYRQAAGRGLQLLFYSVGIGQISSEVPQNLSASRPQDRQFILSSKKLLLSDSGFYLCAWSVGGRGGYGYTFGSGTRLTVV.

This clonotype appeared many times. This chain joins TRBV18 and TRBJ2-7; D call uncertain. The CDR3 has 13 residues. Germline loops: CDR1 KGHSH, CDR2 LQKENI. Between the trimmed V and J ends, which lost 3 bases and 4 bases, there was a span of 10 bases. CDR3 loop: CASSPARTYEQYF. DNA of the CDR3: TGTGCCAGCTCACCTGCCCGGACGTACGAGCAGTACTTC.

This clonotype was seen at least ten times. The rearrangement links TRBV5-1 to TRBJ2-1; perhaps TRBD2 as D (5 bases). The CDR3 covers 12 residues. CDR1 SGHRS and CDR2 YFSETQ come from the germline V gene. Trimming removed 0 bases at V and 8 bases at J, with 6 bases between. This CDR3 is CASSLEGDEQFF. The CDR3 DNA is TGCGCCAGCAGCTTGGAGGGAGATGAGCAGTTCTTC.

This clonotype was recorded many times. This chain's CDR3 is CASSQAIGGELFF. DNA of the CDR3: TGTGCCAGCAGCCAAGCGATTGGCGGGGAGCTGTTTTTT. This rearrangement joins TRBV4-2 to TRBJ2-2; D remains unclear. Trimming pared 1 base from V and 7 bases from J, leaving 7 bases between. The CDR3 consists of 13 residues. Germline CDR1 and CDR2: LGHNA and YNFKEQ.

This clonotype was observed at least ten times. The V gene is TRBV7-9, the J gene TRBJ2-2; possibly TRBD1 for D (6 bases). The CDR3 spans 14 residues. Trimming took off 0 bases at V and 6 bases at J, with 8 bases between the two ends. Looked up from germline, CDR1 is SEHNR and CDR2 is FQNEAQ (reference sequence). The CDR3 region is CASSLAQGPGELFF. CDR3 bases: TGTGCCAGCAGCTTAGCGCAGGGGCCCGGGGAGCTGTTTTTT.

This clonotype was recorded at least ten times. The rearrangement links TRBV29-1 to TRBJ1-1; 11 bases line up with TRBD1. The CDR3 runs 13 residues. The germline gives CDR1 SQVTM, CDR2 ANQGSEA. J was trimmed by 6 bases and V by 5 bases; bases with no gene match: 5. In DNA form, the CDR3 reads TGCAGCGTTTGGGACAGGGGGACGGCTGAAGCTTTCTTT. It yields the protein CSVWDRGTAEAFF.

A note on this clonotype: Just one base apart from a much larger clone, this may be a read error. This chain joins TRBV4-2 and TRBJ2-3, with TRBD1 matching 8 bases. V dropped 0 bases and J dropped 5; count of bases not matched to a gene: 19. This CDR3 is built from 20 residues. CDR1 is LGHNA, CDR2 YNFKEQ, per germline. The chain's CDR3 is CASSQEGPGTGDPGLDTQYF. In nucleotides, the CDR3 is TGTGCCAGCAGCCAAGAGGGGCCCGGGACAGGTGACCCGGGGTTAGATACGCAGTATTTT.

This clonotype was counted ten times or more. The J gene is TRBJ1-1, the V gene TRBV28; D unclear. The CDR3 length is 13 residues. Germline lookup yields CDR1 MDHEN and CDR2 SYDVKM. The V and J ends lost 8 bases and 1 base respectively, with 11 bases between them. The CDR3 spells CASGGGRNTEAFF. CDR3 bases: TGTGCCAGCGGCGGCGGAAGGAACACTGAAGCTTTCTTT.

In its sample, this clonotype was seen a few times. This may come from a read error, since a much larger clone is one base off. The V call is TRBV20-1, the J call TRBJ2-5; D is uncertain. Trimming removed 6 bases from V and 0 bases from J, with 8 bases in between. The CDR3 sequence is 12 residues long. Germline lookup yields CDR1 DFQATT and CDR2 SNEGSKA (reference sequence). The CDR3 reads CSARRHQETQYF. The CDR3 DNA follows: TGCAGTGCGCGCAGGCACCAAGAGACCCAGTACTTC.

This clonotype turned up a few times. V gene TRBV20-1 combines with J gene TRBJ2-7; TRBD2 matches 12 bases. The CDR3 contains 15 residues. The ends lost 3 bases at V and 2 bases at J; junction bases unmatched: 5. The germline gives CDR1 DFQATT, CDR2 SNEGSKA (reference sequence). The CDR3 sequence is CSARRLAGDTYEQYF. In nucleotides, the CDR3 is TGCAGTGCTAGGAGACTAGCGGGAGACACCTACGAGCAGTACTTC.

The chain carries TRBV19 and TRBJ2-1; 11 bases agree with TRBD2. V shed 3 bases and J 4 bases; nucleotides not matched to a gene: 2. The CDR3 length is 15 residues. Germline V gives CDR1 LNHDA, CDR2 SQIVND (reference sequence). The CDR3 sequence is CASSMGLAAYNEQFF. The CDR3 DNA is TGTGCCAGTAGTATGGGACTAGCGGCTTACAATGAGCAGTTCTTC.

Only a few counts were recorded for this clonotype. This chain links TRBV6-1 with TRBJ2-5; tentative D call: TRBD2 (5 bases). The V and J ends lost 6 bases and 2 bases respectively, with 13 bases between them. This CDR3 spans 14 amino acids. CDR1 is MNHNS, CDR2 SASEGT, per germline. The CDR3 region has the DNA TGTGCCAGCAGCCCTGCAACGGGACAAGAGACCCAGTACTTC. It translates to CASSPATGQETQYF.

This clonotype was recorded once. The chain couples TRBV19 to TRBJ1-2; tentative D call: TRBD1 (5 bases). Germline CDR1 and CDR2: LNHDA and SQIVND (reference sequence). With 7 bases removed from V and 2 bases from J, the gap between germline ends came to 17 bases. The CDR3 consists of 15 residues. The chain's CDR3 is CASTTTVGENYGYTF. The CDR3 region has the DNA TGTGCCAGTACTACGACAGTTGGGGAGAACTATGGCTACACCTTC.

This clonotype was observed at least ten times. At one end, the junction sequence differs from germline, possibly due to a read error. The chain links TRBV5-1 to TRBJ2-1, with a weak D call TRBD1 (5 bases). CDR3 size: 16 residues. Germline values: CDR1 SGHRS, CDR2 YFSETQ. The CDR3: CASSLVADTSYNEQFF. CDR3 DNA sequence: TGCGCCAGCAGTTTGGTTGCGGACACCTCCTACAATGAGCAGTTCTTC.

The table lists this clonotype with a few counts. The V and J genes are TRBV6-6 and TRBJ1-1; D remains ambiguous. This CDR3 has 15 amino acids. V gave up 0 bases and J gave up 2 bases, with 10 bases separating them. CDR1 and CDR2 from the germline V gene are MNHNY and SVGAGI (reference sequence). CDR3 in amino acids: CASSYSFVGNTEAFF. The DNA of the CDR3 is TGTGCCAGCAGTTACTCATTCGTAGGCAACACTGAAGCTTTCTTT.

This clonotype was seen many times. The CDR3 reads CASSPWTGSNGYTF. The CDR3 DNA follows: TGTGCCAGCAGTCCTTGGACAGGGTCAAATGGCTACACCTTC. This chain links TRBV25-1 with TRBJ1-2; TRBD1 aligns across 8 bases. Germline CDR1 and CDR2: MGHDK and SYGVNS. The CDR3 is 14 amino acids. J lost 6 bases, V lost 5 bases, and 8 bases had no gene match.